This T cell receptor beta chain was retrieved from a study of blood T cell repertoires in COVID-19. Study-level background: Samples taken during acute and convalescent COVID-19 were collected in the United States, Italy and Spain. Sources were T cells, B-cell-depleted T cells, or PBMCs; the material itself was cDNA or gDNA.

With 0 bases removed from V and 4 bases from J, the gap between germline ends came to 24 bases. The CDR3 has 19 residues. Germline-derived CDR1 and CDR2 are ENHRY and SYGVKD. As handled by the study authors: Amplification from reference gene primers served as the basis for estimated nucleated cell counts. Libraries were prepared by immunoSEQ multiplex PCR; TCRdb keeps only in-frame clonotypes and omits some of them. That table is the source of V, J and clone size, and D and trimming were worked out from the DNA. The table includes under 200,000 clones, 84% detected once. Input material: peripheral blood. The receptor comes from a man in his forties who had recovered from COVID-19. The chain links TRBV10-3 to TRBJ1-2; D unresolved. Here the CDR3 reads CAISESFIGVPLGFYGYTF. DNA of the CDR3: TGTGCCATCAGTGAGTCGTTTATCGGGGTCCCCTTGGGGTTCTATGGCTACACCTTC.